This TCR beta chain derives from a study of shared clonotypes between healthy human individuals. Whole-study context: With ages of 18 to 49, the donors were a couple of women and three men.

Sequenced by immunoSEQ multiplex PCR; TCRdb stores in-frame clones only, minus some. Of just over 2,000,000 clones detected, 90% to 95% appear once; the ten largest clones hold around 0.13%. This clone has a single count. Germline V CDR1 and CDR2: ENHRY, SYGVKD. The ends were cut back, 3 bases at V and 4 bases at J, with 13 bases in the middle. The CDR3 is made up of 14 amino acids. The genes are TRBV10-3 and TRBJ2-7; the D is unclear. Specimen: naive CD4+ T cells sorted from blood. Subset noted: CD45RA+ positively selected. This TCR came from a man between 18 and 29 years old in good health. This chain's CDR3 is CAISDPRRPYEQYF. The CDR3 DNA is TGTGCCATCAGTGATCCCCGCAGGCCGTACGAGCAGTACTTC.